The rows below give T cell receptor beta chains drawn from one sample of a study of blood T cell repertoires in COVID-19. The method was immunoSEQ multiplex PCR; TCRdb's version includes in-frame clones alone and lacks a portion of them. The repertoire holds under 140,000 clones, with approximately 68% as singletons. Material: peripheral blood. All receptors derive from a woman in her fifties or sixties with acute or convalescent COVID-19. The CDR3 runs from the conserved cysteine through the conserved F or W. The D gene is left open where the match is weak. Size is omitted from some rows. Given values are once, few, many or a class for expanded clones.

j_gene	abundance	d_gene	v_gene	CDR3nt	CDR3aa
TRBJ1-2	once	TRBD1	TRBV28	TGTGCCAGCAGGACCTCTGCCGGTACAGGGGTTTTTGGCTACACCTTC	CASRTSAGTGVFGYTF
TRBJ1-5	NA	TRBD1	TRBV10-3	TGTGCCATCAGTGAGACCGACAGGGCAGGCAATCAGCCCCAGCATTTT	CAISETDRAGNQPQHF
TRBJ2-5	NA	NA	TRBV7-9	TGTGCCAGCAGCTCTATTACCCCTCAGGGGGAGACCCAGTACTTC	CASSSITPQGETQYF
TRBJ1-3	NA	NA	TRBV6-6	TGTGCCAGCAGTTACTCGAGGTCGGGCTCTGGAAACACCATATATTTT	CASSYSRSGSGNTIYF
TRBJ2-1	once	TRBD2	TRBV7-6	TGTGCCAGCAGCTTAGCTAGCGGGGGAGGATACAATGAGCAGTTCTTC	CASSLASGGGYNEQFF
TRBJ1-1	few	NA	TRBV29-1	TGCAGCGGAACAGAGTTAGGCACTGAAGCTTTCTTT	CSGTELGTEAFF
TRBJ1-6	few	NA	TRBV27	TGTGCCAGCAGCATACTAATACGGGGTTTTAATTCACCCCTCCACTTT	CASSILIRGFNSPLHF
TRBJ2-1	once	TRBD2	TRBV6-2/TRBV6-3	TGTGCCAGCAGTTACCTAGCGGGGGGATTTAGCTCCTACAATGAGCAGTTCTTC	CASSYLAGGFSSYNEQFF
TRBJ1-5	NA	TRBD1	TRBV12-3/TRBV12-4	TGTGCCAGCAGCACAGGGGAGAATCAGCCCCAGCATTTT	CASSTGENQPQHF
TRBJ1-6	NA	TRBD1	TRBV6-2/TRBV6-3	TGTGCCAGCAGTTACACAGGGGTCGATTCACCCCTCCACTTT	CASSYTGVDSPLHF
TRBJ1-1	NA	TRBD1	TRBV6-5	TGTGCCAGCGCTGACAGGGGAGACGTCACTGAAGCTTTCTTT	CASADRGDVTEAFF
TRBJ2-2	NA	NA	TRBV24-1	TGTGCCACCAGTGATTTCCCCAAAACAGGGTTCCACGGGGAGCTGTTTTTT	CATSDFPKTGFHGELFF
TRBJ2-1	NA	NA	TRBV19	TGTGCCAGTAGGGTAGAGAATGAGCAGTTCTTC	CASRVENEQFF
TRBJ1-2	few	TRBD1	TRBV28	TGTGCCAGCAGCTCCCAGACAGGGGGCAACTATGGCTACACCTTC	CASSSQTGGNYGYTF
TRBJ1-1	NA	NA	TRBV12-2	TGTGCAAGTCGCTCCACCGGACGACAGGGGGCCATGGGGTGGGCTTTCTTT	CASRSTGRQGAMGWAFF
TRBJ2-7	once	TRBD1	TRBV5-1	TGCGCCAGCAGCTTGGAACAGGGGAGAAGCGAGCAGTACTTC	CASSLEQGRSEQYF
TRBJ2-2	once	TRBD2	TRBV27	TGTGCCAGCACTCGGGAGGGCAGGTCCGGGGAGCTGTTTTTT	CASTREGRSGELFF
TRBJ2-1	NA	NA	TRBV5-1	TGCGCCAGCAGCTGGCAACAGGGTAGTGATGAGCAGTTCTTC	CASSWQQGSDEQFF
TRBJ1-1	NA	NA	TRBV7-9	TGTGCCAGCAGCCCCAGGGGTAGGAGCAACACTGAAGCTTTCTTT	CASSPRGRSNTEAFF
TRBJ2-7	once	NA	TRBV6-2/TRBV6-3	TGTGCCAGCAGTTACTCGAATTCCAGGTCCTCCTACGAGCAGTACTTC	CASSYSNSRSSYEQYF
TRBJ1-3	few	NA	TRBV19	TGTGCCAGTAGTATTGGCGGGTTTGGAAACACCATATATTTT	CASSIGGFGNTIYF
TRBJ1-2	NA	NA	TRBV2	TGTGCCAGCAGTGGGGGCACCGATCTTGATGGCTACACCTTC	CASSGGTDLDGYTF
TRBJ1-5	NA	NA	TRBV5-6	TGTGCCAGCAGCTTGGGGACAGATTATAGCAATCAGCCCCAGCATTTT	CASSLGTDYSNQPQHF
TRBJ1-6	NA	NA	TRBV4-1	TGCGCCAGCAGCCAAGTCCAGGGCCGAGGACCCCTCCACTTT	CASSQVQGRGPLHF
TRBJ2-7	NA	TRBD1	TRBV7-7	TGTGCCAGCAGCCCGTACACAGGGGACGAGCAGTACTTC	CASSPYTGDEQYF
TRBJ2-1	NA	TRBD1	TRBV20-1	TGCAGTGCCAATGGGGACAGGGCGCAGTTCTTC	CSANGDRAQFF
TRBJ2-2	NA	NA	TRBV5-1	TGCGCCAGCAGCTTGGATAGGAGGGTCGGAACCGGGGAGCTGTTTTTT	CASSLDRRVGTGELFF
TRBJ1-4	NA	TRBD1	TRBV27	TGTGCCAGCGGCTCAGGGGGCGGCATTGAAAAACTGTTTTTT	CASGSGGGIEKLFF
TRBJ2-7	NA	NA	TRBV7-9	TGTGCCAGCAGCTTAGGTTTTAGATATCCCTTTACCTACGAGCAGTACTTC	CASSLGFRYPFTYEQYF
TRBJ1-2	NA	TRBD1	TRBV12-5	TGTGCTAGTGGTCCAAGCCCGACAGGGTCCTATGGCTACACCTTC	CASGPSPTGSYGYTF
TRBJ1-1	NA	TRBD1	TRBV7-8	TGTGCCAGCAGCCAGCGACAGGGACTGGAAGCTTTCTTT	CASSQRQGLEAFF
TRBJ2-7	NA	TRBD1	TRBV28	TGTGCCAGCATGACAGGGGGCGCTGAAGGCGAGCAGTACTTC	CASMTGGAEGEQYF
TRBJ2-1	NA	TRBD2	TRBV29-1	TGCAGCGGGGCCGGGACTAGCATCGATGAGCAGTTCTTC	CSGAGTSIDEQFF
TRBJ1-4	NA	NA	TRBV7-9	TGTGCCAGCAGCTTAGGGCAGGGAACTAATGAAAAACTGTTTTTT	CASSLGQGTNEKLFF
TRBJ2-7	few	TRBD1	TRBV28	TGTGCCAGCAGTTTGGGGACAGCTTCCTACGAGCAGTACTTC	CASSLGTASYEQYF
TRBJ1-2	NA	NA	TRBV2	TGTGCCAGCAACGACGAACAGGGCTTAACTTATGGCTACACCTTC	CASNDEQGLTYGYTF
TRBJ2-5	few	NA	TRBV28	TGTGCCAGCAGTTCCCCGGGGACACCACAAGAGACCCAGTACTTC	CASSSPGTPQETQYF
TRBJ1-4	few	TRBD1	TRBV19	TGTGCCAGTACGACACCCTCTACAGGGGGTGAAAAACTGTTTTTT	CASTTPSTGGEKLFF
TRBJ1-1	NA	NA	TRBV13	TGTGCCAGCAGCCCCAGGGATGGGACTGAAGCTTTCTTT	CASSPRDGTEAFF
TRBJ1-1	NA	NA	TRBV19	TGTGCCACCGACCCCGGGGTGAACACTGAAGCTTTCTTT	CATDPGVNTEAFF
TRBJ1-1	few	NA	TRBV4-3	TGCGCCAGCAGCCAAGCTTTCGGGGTAGGGAACACTGAAGCTTTCTTT	CASSQAFGVGNTEAFF